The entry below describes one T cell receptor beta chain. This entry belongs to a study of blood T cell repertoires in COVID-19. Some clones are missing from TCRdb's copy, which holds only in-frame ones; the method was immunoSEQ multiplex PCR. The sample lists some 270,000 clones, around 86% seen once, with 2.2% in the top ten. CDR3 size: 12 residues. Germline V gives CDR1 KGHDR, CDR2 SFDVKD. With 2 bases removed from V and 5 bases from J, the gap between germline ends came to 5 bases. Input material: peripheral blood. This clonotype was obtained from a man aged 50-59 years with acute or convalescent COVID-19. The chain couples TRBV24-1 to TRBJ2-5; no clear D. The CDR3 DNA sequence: TGTGCCACCAGTGATTCTAGGGAGACCCAGTACTTC. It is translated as CATSDSRETQYF.